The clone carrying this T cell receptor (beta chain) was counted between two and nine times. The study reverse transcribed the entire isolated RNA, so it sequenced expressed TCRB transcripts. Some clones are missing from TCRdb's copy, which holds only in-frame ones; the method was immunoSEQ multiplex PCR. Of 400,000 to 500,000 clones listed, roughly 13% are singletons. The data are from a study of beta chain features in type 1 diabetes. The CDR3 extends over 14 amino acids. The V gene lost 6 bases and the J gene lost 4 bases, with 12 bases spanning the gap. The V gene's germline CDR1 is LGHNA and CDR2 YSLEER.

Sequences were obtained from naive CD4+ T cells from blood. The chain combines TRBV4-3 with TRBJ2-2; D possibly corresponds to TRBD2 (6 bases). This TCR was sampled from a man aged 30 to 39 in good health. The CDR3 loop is CASSRGLPTGELFF. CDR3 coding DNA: TGCGCCAGCAGTCGGGGACTCCCCACCGGGGAGCTGTTTTTT.